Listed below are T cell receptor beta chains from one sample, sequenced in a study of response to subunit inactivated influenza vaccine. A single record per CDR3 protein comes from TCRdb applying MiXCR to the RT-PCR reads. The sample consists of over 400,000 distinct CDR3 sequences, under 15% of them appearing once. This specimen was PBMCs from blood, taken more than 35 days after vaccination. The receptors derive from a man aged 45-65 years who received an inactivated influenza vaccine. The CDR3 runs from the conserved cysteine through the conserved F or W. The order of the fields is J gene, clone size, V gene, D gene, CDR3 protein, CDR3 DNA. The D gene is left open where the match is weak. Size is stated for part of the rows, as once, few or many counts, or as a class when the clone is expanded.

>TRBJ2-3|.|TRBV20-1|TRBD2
CSARAGPGTDTQYF
TGCAGTGCTCGAGCGGGACCCGGCACAGATACGCAGTATTTT
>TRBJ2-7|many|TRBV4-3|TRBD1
CASSQEYWDSSYEQYF
TGCGCCAGCAGCCAAGAATACTGGGACAGCTCCTACGAGCAGTACTTC
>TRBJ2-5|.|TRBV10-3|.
CAISEGAPQETQYF
TGTGCCATCAGTGAGGGGGCGCCCCAAGAGACCCAGTACTTC
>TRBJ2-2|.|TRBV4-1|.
CASSPIPPVANTGELFF
TGCGCCAGCAGCCCGATACCTCCCGTAGCGAACACCGGGGAGCTGTTTTTT
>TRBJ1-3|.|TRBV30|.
CATGSSGNTIYF
TGTGCCACGGGCAGCTCTGGAAACACCATATATTTT
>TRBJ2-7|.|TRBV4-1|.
CASSQEGLGRQYF
TGCGCCAGCAGCCAAGAAGGTCTCGGACGGCAGTACTTC
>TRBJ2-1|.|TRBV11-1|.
CATGSSYNEQFF
TGTGCCACTGGGAGCTCCTACAATGAGCAGTTCTTC
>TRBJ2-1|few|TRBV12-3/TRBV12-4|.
CASSSPASYNEQFF
TGTGCCAGCAGTTCGCCAGCCTCCTACAATGAGCAGTTCTTC
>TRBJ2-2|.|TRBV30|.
CAWGSNTGELFF
TGTGCCTGGGGCTCGAACACCGGGGAGCTGTTTTTT
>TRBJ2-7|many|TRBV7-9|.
CASSLYATAIPSNEQYF
TGTGCCAGCAGCTTATATGCGACGGCCATCCCTTCGAACGAGCAGTACTTC
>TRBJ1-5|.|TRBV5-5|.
CASTLGGANNQPQHF
TGTGCCAGCACCCTCGGGGGGGCTAACAATCAGCCCCAGCATTTT
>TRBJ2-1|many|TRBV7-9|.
CASSRRQEGDNEQFF
TGTGCCAGCAGCCGCAGACAGGAAGGGGACAATGAGCAGTTCTTC